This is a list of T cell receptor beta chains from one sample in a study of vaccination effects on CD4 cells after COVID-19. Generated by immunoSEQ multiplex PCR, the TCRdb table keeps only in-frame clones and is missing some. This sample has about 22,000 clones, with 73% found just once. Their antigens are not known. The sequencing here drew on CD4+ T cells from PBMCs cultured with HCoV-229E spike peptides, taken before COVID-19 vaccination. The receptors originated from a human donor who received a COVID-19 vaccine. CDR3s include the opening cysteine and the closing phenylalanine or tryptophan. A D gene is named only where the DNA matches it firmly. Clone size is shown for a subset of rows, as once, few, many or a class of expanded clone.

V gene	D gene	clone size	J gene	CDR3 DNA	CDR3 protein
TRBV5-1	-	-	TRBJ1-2	TGCGCCAGCAGCTCGAGGGCCCAGACTAACTATGGCTACACCTTC	CASSSRAQTNYGYTF
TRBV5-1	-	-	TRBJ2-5	TGCGCCAGCAGCCACATTATGGGCGGGGAGACCCAGTACTTC	CASSHIMGGETQYF
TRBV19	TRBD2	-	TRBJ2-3	TGTGCCAGTAGTATGGCTCAGGGACTAGCGGGGGGCTATACGCAGTATTTT	CASSMAQGLAGGYTQYF
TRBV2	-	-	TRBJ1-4	TGTGCCAGCCTAACAGGGAAGGGAGAAAAACTGTTTTTT	CASLTGKGEKLFF
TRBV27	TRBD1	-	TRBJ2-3	TGTGCCAGCTGCAGACAGGGGGTCGAGCTTAGCACAGATACGCAGTATTTT	CASCRQGVELSTDTQYF
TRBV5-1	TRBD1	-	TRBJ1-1	TGCGCCAGCAGCCCCTACCGTCAGGGGGCGAGGACTGAAGCTTTCTTT	CASSPYRQGARTEAFF
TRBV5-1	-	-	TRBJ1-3	TGCGCCAGCAGCTTGGCCGGGACTCAGAGCTCTGGAAACACCATATATTTT	CASSLAGTQSSGNTIYF
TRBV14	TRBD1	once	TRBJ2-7	TGTGCCAGCAGCCAATTTAGCAGGGGGCTCGAGCAGTACTTC	CASSQFSRGLEQYF
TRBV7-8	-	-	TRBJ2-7	TGTGCCAGCAGCTTAGTTGGGAGGGGGCGGAAATATAGCGAGCAGTACTTC	CASSLVGRGRKYSEQYF
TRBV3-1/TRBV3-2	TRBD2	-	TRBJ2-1	TGTGCCAGCAGAACTGGGACTAGTAGCTACAATGAGCAGTTCTTC	CASRTGTSSYNEQFF
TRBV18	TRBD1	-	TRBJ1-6	TGTGCCAGCTCACCAGATAGACAGGGCATCGGAAGTAATTCACCCCTCCACTTT	CASSPDRQGIGSNSPLHF
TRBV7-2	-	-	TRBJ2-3	TGTGCCAGCAGCCCCGGCGCGGACACAGATACGCAGTATTTT	CASSPGADTDTQYF
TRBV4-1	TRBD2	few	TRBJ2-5	TGCGCCAGCAGCCAAGATCGGGGGGAAGAGACCCAGTACTTC	CASSQDRGEETQYF
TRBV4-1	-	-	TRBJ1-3	TGCGCCAGCAGCCAAGGCGCACAGGGAAACTCTGGAAACACCATATATTTT	CASSQGAQGNSGNTIYF
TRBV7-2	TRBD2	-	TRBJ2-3	TGTGCCAGCAGCAGTGGGTTGCGGGGGGGCAGTGATACGCAGTATTTT	CASSSGLRGGSDTQYF
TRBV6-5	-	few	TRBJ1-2	TGTGCCAGCAGCTATAGACGGACACAAAACTATGGCTACACCTTC	CASSYRRTQNYGYTF
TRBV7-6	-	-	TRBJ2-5	TGTGCCAGCAGCTTAGCACAGGGCCCGGGAGAGACCCAGTACTTC	CASSLAQGPGETQYF